Described below is a single TCR beta chain sequence and its context. What it recognizes is unknown. The data derive from a study of OX40 agonist ivuxolimab in advanced cancers. Study context: Checkpoint inhibitors had been given previously to under 50% of patients. Whole-study findings and limits: The antigens recognized by the expanded peripheral T cells, that is their antigen specificity, were not determined. The mean number of expanded clones was higher in CD8+ T cells than in CD4+. Low clonal expansion, among the lowest seen, marked partial responders at 0.1-3.0 mg/kg.

Data came from immunoSEQ multiplex PCR; TCRdb stores just in-frame clones and leaves some out. The sample has some 65,000 clones, roughly nine tenths seen once. The germline V and J ends were trimmed by 6 bases and 12 bases, with 15 bases remaining between them. This CDR3 has 12 residues. Per germline, CDR1 LNHDA and CDR2 SQIVND (reference sequence). This clonotype was obtained from an adult with an advanced solid tumor such as melanoma, head and neck, liver or kidney cancer. Material: CD4+ or CD8+ T cells sorted from blood, obtained in a trial of the OX40 agonist ivuxolimab. This rearrangement joins TRBV19 to TRBJ2-1; D unclear. The CDR3 spells CASRGWGGWQFF. The CDR3 nucleotides are TGTGCCAGTAGAGGGTGGGGTGGGTGGCAGTTCTTC.